This T cell receptor beta chain is drawn from a study of blood T cells in healthy people across ages. This clonotype occurred a few times. Between the trimmed V and J ends, which lost 2 bases and 5 bases, there was a span of 15 bases. The CDR3 spans 15 residues. CDR1 and CDR2 (germline): SGHTA, FQGTGA. Next came a second PCR, run for about 7 to 12 cycles, which used a sample-barcoded 5' primer along with a J-beta primer mix. TCRdb reprocessed the 5' RACE reads with MiXCR, giving one entry per CDR3 protein. The data contain 800,000 to 1,300,000 distinct CDR3 sequences, around 27% of them singletons. The same sample was also studied in work on T cells of mothers and their children.

Sequencing was done on a sample of blood. The receptor was derived from a girl aged 2 to 9 in good health. The chain has TRBV7-3 and TRBJ1-2, with D possibly TRBD1 on 5 matching bases. DNA for the CDR3: TGTGCCAGCAGCTTAGGAGGGGAAGGGGTATATGGCTACACCTTC. This gives the protein CASSLGGEGVYGYTF.